This T cell receptor (beta chain) was found in a study of cytomegalovirus exposure and HLA in healthy donors. 60 Vbeta and 13 Jbeta primers were used in PCR. Assay: immunoSEQ multiplex PCR; the TCRdb copy retains only in-frame clones and omits some. The sample contains about 190,000 clones, under 80% of which appear only once. Study results and limitations: Near-uniform donor sequencing depth was presumed by presence/absence analyses.

Turning to this clone: The antigen is undetermined.

Germline-derived CDR1 and CDR2 are KGHSH and LQKENI. The CDR3 runs to 15 residues. Trimming stripped 2 bases from V and 4 bases from J, with 12 bases between. The material sequenced was PBMCs. This chain connects TRBV18 to TRBJ1-5; D gene uncertain. The TCR sequence derives from a man aged 25-45 years in good health and CMV-seropositive. CDR3 nucleotides: TGTGCCAGCTCACCAAACCGGGGTATGAATCAGCCCCAGCATTTT. Protein: CASSPNRGMNQPQHF.